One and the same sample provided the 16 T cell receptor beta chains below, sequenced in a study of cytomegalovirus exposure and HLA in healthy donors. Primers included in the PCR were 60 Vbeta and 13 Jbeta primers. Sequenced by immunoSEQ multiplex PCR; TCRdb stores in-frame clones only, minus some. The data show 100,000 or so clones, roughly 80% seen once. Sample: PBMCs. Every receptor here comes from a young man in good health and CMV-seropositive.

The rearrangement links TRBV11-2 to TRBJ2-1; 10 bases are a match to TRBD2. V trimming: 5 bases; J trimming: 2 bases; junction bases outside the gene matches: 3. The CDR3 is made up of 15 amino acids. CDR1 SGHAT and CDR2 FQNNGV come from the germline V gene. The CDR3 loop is CASSSSGGTYNEQFF. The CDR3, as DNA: TGTGCCAGCAGCAGTAGCGGGGGGACCTACAATGAGCAGTTCTTC.

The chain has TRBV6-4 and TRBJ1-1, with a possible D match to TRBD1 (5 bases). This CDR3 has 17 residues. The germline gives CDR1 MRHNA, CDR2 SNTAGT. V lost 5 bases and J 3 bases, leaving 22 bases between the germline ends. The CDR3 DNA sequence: TGTGCCAGCAGTCCTGGGGGGGGAACGGTCGCGGACACTGAAGCTTTCTTT. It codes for CASSPGGGTVADTEAFF.

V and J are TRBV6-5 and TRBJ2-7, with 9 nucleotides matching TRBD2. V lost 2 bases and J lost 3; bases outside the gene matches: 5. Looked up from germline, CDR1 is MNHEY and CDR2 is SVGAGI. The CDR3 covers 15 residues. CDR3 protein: CASSYAGTSHYEQYF. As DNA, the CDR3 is TGTGCCAGCAGTTACGCCGGGACTAGCCACTACGAGCAGTACTTC.

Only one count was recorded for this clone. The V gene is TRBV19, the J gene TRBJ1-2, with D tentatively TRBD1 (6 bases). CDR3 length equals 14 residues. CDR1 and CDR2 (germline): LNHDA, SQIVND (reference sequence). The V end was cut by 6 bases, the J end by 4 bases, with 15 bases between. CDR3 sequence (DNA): TGTGCCAGTAGCTCACAGGGCAGCGGCTATGGCTACACCTTC. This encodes CASSSQGSGYGYTF.

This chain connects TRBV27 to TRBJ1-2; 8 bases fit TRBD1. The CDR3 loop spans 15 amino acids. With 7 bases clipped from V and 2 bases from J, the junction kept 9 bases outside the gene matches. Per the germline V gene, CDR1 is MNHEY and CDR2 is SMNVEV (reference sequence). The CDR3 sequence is CASTPARQGNYGYTF. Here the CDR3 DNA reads TGTGCCAGCACACCTGCCCGACAGGGGAACTATGGCTACACCTTC.

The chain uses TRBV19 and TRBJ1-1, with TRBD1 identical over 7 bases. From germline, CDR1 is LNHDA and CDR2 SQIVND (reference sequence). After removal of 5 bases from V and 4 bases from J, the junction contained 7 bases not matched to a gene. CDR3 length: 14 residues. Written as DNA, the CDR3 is TGTGCCAGTAGTCCAAAAAGGGACAGCACTGAAGCTTTCTTT. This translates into CASSPKRDSTEAFF.

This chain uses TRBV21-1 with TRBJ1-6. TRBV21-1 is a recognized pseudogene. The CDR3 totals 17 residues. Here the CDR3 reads CASSNKRGLKTSSPLHF. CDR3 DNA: TGTGCCAGCAGCAATAAGCGGGGTTTGAAAACCTCTTCACCCCTCCACTTT.

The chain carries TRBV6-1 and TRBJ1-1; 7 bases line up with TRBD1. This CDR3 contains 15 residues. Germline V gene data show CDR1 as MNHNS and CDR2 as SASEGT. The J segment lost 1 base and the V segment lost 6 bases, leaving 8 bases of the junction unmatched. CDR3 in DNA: TGTGCCAGCAGCCCAAGACAGGGCCCGAACACTGAAGCTTTCTTT. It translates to CASSPRQGPNTEAFF.

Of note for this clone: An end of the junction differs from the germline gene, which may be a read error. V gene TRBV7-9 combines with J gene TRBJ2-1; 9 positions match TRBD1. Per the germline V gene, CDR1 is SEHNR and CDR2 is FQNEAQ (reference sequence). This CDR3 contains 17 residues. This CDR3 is CSSSLAAGTGRINEQFF. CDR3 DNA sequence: TGTTCCAGCAGCCTCGCCGCCGGGACAGGGAGGATAAATGAGCAGTTCTTC.

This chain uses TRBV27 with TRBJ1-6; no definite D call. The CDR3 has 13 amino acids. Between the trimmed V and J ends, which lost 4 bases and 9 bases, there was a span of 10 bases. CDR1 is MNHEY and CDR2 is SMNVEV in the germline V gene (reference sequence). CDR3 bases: TGTGCCAGCAGTTCGTACACGGGTTCACCCCTCCACTTT. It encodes CASSSYTGSPLHF.

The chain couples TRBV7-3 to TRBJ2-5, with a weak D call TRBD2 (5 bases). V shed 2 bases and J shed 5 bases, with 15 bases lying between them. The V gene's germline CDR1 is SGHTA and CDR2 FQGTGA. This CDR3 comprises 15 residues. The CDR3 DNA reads TGTGCCAGCAGCTTAGGTTTCCTCCGCGGGGAGACCCAGTACTTC. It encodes CASSLGFLRGETQYF. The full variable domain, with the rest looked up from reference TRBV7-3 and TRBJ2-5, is GAGVSQTPSNKVTEKGKYVELRCDPISGHTALYWYRQSLGQGPEFLIYFQGTGAADDSGLPNDRFFAVRPEGSVSTLKIQRTERGDSAVYLCASSLGFLRGETQYFGPGTRLLVL.

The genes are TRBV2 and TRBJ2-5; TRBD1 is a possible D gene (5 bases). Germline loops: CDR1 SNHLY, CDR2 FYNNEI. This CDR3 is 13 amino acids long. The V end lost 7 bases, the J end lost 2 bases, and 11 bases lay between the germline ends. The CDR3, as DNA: TGTGCCAGCAAAGGGGCAGATCAAGAGACCCAGTACTTC. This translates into CASKGADQETQYF.

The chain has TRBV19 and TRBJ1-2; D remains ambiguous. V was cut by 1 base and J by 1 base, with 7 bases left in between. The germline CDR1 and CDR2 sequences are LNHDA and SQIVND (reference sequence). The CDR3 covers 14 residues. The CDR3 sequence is CASSIGSGNYGYTF. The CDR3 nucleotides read TGTGCCAGTAGTATAGGGTCGGGTAACTATGGCTACACCTTC.

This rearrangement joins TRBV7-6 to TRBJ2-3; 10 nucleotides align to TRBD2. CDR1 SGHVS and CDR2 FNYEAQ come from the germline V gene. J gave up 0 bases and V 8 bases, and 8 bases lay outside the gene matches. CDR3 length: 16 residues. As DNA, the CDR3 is TGTGCCAGCCGCAGAACTAGCGGGGAGAGCACAGATACGCAGTATTTT. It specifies CASRRTSGESTDTQYF.

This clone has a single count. The chain's CDR3 is CASSRQQGAYNEQFF. CDR3 nucleotide sequence: TGTGCCAGCAGCCGTCAGCAGGGGGCCTACAATGAGCAGTTCTTC. The V gene is TRBV14, the J gene TRBJ2-1; 7 nucleotides align to TRBD1. CDR1 and CDR2 from the germline V gene are SGHDN and FVKESK. The CDR3 sequence is 15 residues long. The V and J ends lost 4 bases and 2 bases, in that order; junction bases with no gene match: 5.

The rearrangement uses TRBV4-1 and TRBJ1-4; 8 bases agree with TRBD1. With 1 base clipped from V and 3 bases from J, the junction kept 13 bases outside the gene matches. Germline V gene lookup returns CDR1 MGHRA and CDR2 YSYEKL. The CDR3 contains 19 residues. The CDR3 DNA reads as TGCGCCAGCAGCCAAGGGGGGACAGGACAACTAGGGGCTAATGAAAAACTGTTTTTT. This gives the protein CASSQGGTGQLGANEKLFF.